Sequencing of this TCR beta chain was carried out in a study of post-analysis software for immune sequencing data. Turning to the study itself: Both relapsing-remitting and secondary progressive multiple sclerosis featured among the disease courses, as did progressive-relapsing multiple sclerosis. Study results and limitations: Strong co-clustering by F measure was seen for same-batch samples. There was significantly lower normalized Chao1 diversity in multiple sclerosis patients than in controls. Elevated frequency relative to controls characterized several TRBV segments in patients, TRBV5-6, TRBV5-1 and TRBV20-1 among them.

Tagging with unique molecular identifiers was a feature of the TCR beta cDNA libraries. Each batch of about 0.85 to 10 million T cells produced 400,000 to 650,000 cDNA molecules. One entry per CDR3 protein results from TCRdb running MiXCR on the PCR reads. The sample contains approximately 730,000 distinct CDR3 sequences, around 46% of which appear only once. Trimming at V came to 5 bases and at J to 0 bases, leaving 10 bases not matched to a gene. Germline CDR1 and CDR2: SGHTA and FQGNSA. CDR3 length: 17 residues. Concerning this clonotype: The target antigen is unknown.

The chain joins TRBV7-2 to TRBJ2-4; 7 bases agree with TRBD1. The TCR was taken from a girl aged 5 to 17 with multiple sclerosis. What was sequenced was blood. The CDR3 reads CASSGQGVLQAKNIQYF. DNA for the CDR3: TGTGCCAGCAGCGGTCAGGGGGTCCTCCAAGCCAAAAACATTCAGTACTTC.